The source of this T cell receptor beta chain is a study of cytomegalovirus exposure and HLA in healthy donors. This PCR relied on a set of 60 Vbeta primers and 13 Jbeta primers. Clones were read by immunoSEQ multiplex PCR, and TCRdb kept only the in-frame ones, dropping some. In the table there are 150,000 to 180,000 clones, under 85% of which are singletons. Sequencing was carried out using PBMCs. This TCR derives from a man aged 18 to 30 in good health and CMV-seronegative.

Here the CDR3 reads CSVVPGANTGELFF. The CDR3 nucleotides read TGCAGCGTCGTACCAGGGGCGAACACCGGGGAGCTGTTTTTT. The V gene is TRBV29-1, the J gene TRBJ2-2, with D perhaps TRBD1 (6 bases). The CDR3 sequence is 14 residues long. In germline, CDR1 is SQVTM, CDR2 ANQGSEA. V was pared by 6 bases and J by 0 bases, with 11 bases between.